This TCR beta chain was sequenced in a study of cytomegalovirus exposure and HLA in healthy donors. PCR involved 60 Vbeta and 13 Jbeta primers. Measured with immunoSEQ multiplex PCR; TCRdb has only the in-frame clones, and not every one. This sample carries about 160,000 clones, approximately 80% of them seen once, and the ten largest clones take 1.5% to 2%. The V end was cut by 0 bases, the J end by 0 bases, with 16 bases between. The CDR3 spans 19 residues. Germline V CDR1 and CDR2: SGHDT, YYEEEE. This clonotype was obtained from a woman aged 25 to 39 in good health and CMV-seronegative. The chain uses TRBV5-6 and TRBJ2-6; D is perhaps TRBD2 (5 bases). The source material was PBMCs. The CDR3 region has the DNA TGTGCCAGCAGCTTGGTAGAGGGTTCCCCCTACTCTGGGGCCAACGTCCTGACTTTC. This encodes CASSLVEGSPYSGANVLTF.